This TCR beta chain was captured in a study of high-grade serous ovarian cancer treatment subgroups. Across the whole study: Each sample yielded on average about 7,000 unique TCR beta rearrangements from more than 13,000 reads.

The CDR3 is made up of 12 amino acids. Germline lookup yields CDR1 SNHLY and CDR2 FYNNEI. With 3 bases removed from V and 5 bases from J, the gap between germline ends came to 8 bases. Study conclusions and caveats: Tumors within one patient showed repertoire similarity of roughly 0.1 to 0.79. Without spatial data, bulk sequencing limits insight into HGSC tumor diversity.

Tumor samples were obtained before definitive surgery or chemotherapy. A word on this clone: The antigen is unknown.

Method: immunoSEQ multiplex PCR; TCRdb's copy keeps in-frame clones and lacks some. The sample has about 30,000 clones; under 90% are singletons. This sequence was found in a human donor with high-grade serous ovarian cancer. The sample comprised tumor tissue. The chain links TRBV2 to TRBJ2-7, with D maybe TRBD1 (5 bases). DNA for the CDR3: TGTGCCAGCAGTGAGACAGATGACGAGCAGTACTTC. Protein sequence: CASSETDDEQYF.